This is a list of T cell receptor beta chains from one sample in a study of human T cells and chemical hapten exposure. MiXCR was run by TCRdb on the RACE reads, yielding one entry per CDR3 protein. The repertoire has tens of thousands of distinct CDR3 sequences, over 9.5% of them found once; the top ten carry under 4%. The sample here was whole blood, taken in connection with sensitization to the hapten diphenylcyclopropenone (DPC). These receptors were obtained from a woman aged 55-69 years with alopecia areata. Some clones in this sample may be carry-over from other donors' samples. Both conserved end residues are part of each CDR3. D genes are given only for firm matches. The size entry is marked missing in some rows and otherwise reads once, few, many or a size class.

J | D | size | V | DNA | CDR3
TRBJ2-1 | - | few | TRBV20-1 | TGCAGTGCTGCCGGGGGTTCCTCCTACAATGAGCAGTTCTTC | CSAAGGSSYNEQFF
TRBJ1-4 | - | many | TRBV18 | TGTGCCAGCTCACCAGAGGGAGGGGTTGAAAAACTGTTTTTT | CASSPEGGVEKLFF
TRBJ2-1 | TRBD1 | - | TRBV5-8 | TGTGCCAGCAGCTTGGGACAGGGCAATGAGCAGTTCTTC | CASSLGQGNEQFF
TRBJ2-1 | - | many | TRBV7-8 | TGTGCCAGCAGCAAAGGGATCGGGGGCTCCTACAATGAGCAGTTCTTC | CASSKGIGGSYNEQFF
TRBJ2-7 | TRBD1 | few | TRBV10-1 | TGCGCCAGCAGTAAGGACAGGGGGCTGACCTACGAGCAGTACTTC | CASSKDRGLTYEQYF
TRBJ2-1 | TRBD1 | - | TRBV6-5 | TGTGCCAGCAGTTACTCGCGGGACAGGGGCAATGAGCAGTTCTTC | CASSYSRDRGNEQFF
TRBJ1-2 | - | few | TRBV6-2/TRBV6-3 | TGTGCCACCGGGTCGTTTGGCAGTCACCCCTATGGCTACACCTTC | CATGSFGSHPYGYTF
TRBJ1-2 | - | many | TRBV3-1 | TGTGCCAGCAGCCAAGCAGGGTTGGATGGCTACACCTTC | CASSQAGLDGYTF
TRBJ1-6 | - | - | TRBV11-2 | TGTGCCAGCAGCGACGACTGGCCGTCCGGCGGGAATTCACCCCTCCACTTT | CASSDDWPSGGNSPLHF
TRBJ1-1 | TRBD1 | few | TRBV5-1 | TGCGCCAGCAGCTTGGACGGACAGGGGCGGTTGGCTGAAGCTTTCTTT | CASSLDGQGRLAEAFF
TRBJ1-3 | - | many | TRBV20-1 | TGCAGTGCTATGAAGCCAGGAAACACCATATATTTT | CSAMKPGNTIYF
TRBJ1-6 | TRBD1 | few | TRBV5-6 | TGTGCCAGCAGCTTCGGACAGGGATCCTATAATTCACCCCTCCACTTT | CASSFGQGSYNSPLHF
TRBJ1-2 | TRBD1 | many | TRBV18 | TGTGCCAGCTCACCAATCCCCGGGACAGGGGCTGGCTACACCTTC | CASSPIPGTGAGYTF
TRBJ2-1 | - | - | TRBV3-1 | TGTGCCAGCAGCCAAGGACCTGCCATCGAGCAGTTCTTC | CASSQGPAIEQFF
TRBJ2-5 | - | many | TRBV11-2 | TGTGCCAGCAGCTCCCACACAATGGTGATCCAAGAGACCCAGTACTTC | CASSSHTMVIQETQYF
TRBJ2-7 | - | few | TRBV20-1 | TGCAGTGCTAGAGATCAGTGGGCAGGGACATCCTACGAGCAGTACTTC | CSARDQWAGTSYEQYF
TRBJ2-3 | - | many | TRBV7-9 | TGTGCCAGCGGTCGGTTAGATACGCAGTATTTT | CASGRLDTQYF
TRBJ1-1 | - | many | TRBV5-4 | TGTGCCAGCAGCAATGTGAGGACTGAAGCTTTCTTT | CASSNVRTEAFF
TRBJ1-4 | - | many | TRBV14 | TGTGCCAGCAGCCGCCAGGTTAATGAAAAACTGTTTTTT | CASSRQVNEKLFF
TRBJ1-3 | - | - | TRBV7-9 | TGTGCCAGCAGCTTAGGGATCGCTGGAAACACCATATATTTT | CASSLGIAGNTIYF
TRBJ2-7 | - | many | TRBV3-1 | TGTGCCAGCAGCCAAGACTACGAGCAGTACTTC | CASSQDYEQYF
TRBJ2-2 | TRBD1 | - | TRBV5-5 | TGTGCCAGCAGCTTCGGGACAGGGGCCACCGGGGAGCTGTTTTTT | CASSFGTGATGELFF
TRBJ2-3 | - | many | TRBV29-1 | TGCAGCGTTCAAACCGGAGATACGCAGTATTTT | CSVQTGDTQYF
TRBJ2-1 | - | few | TRBV6-2/TRBV6-3 | TGTGCCAGCAGTTACCCGCCCGAGGTAGTATCCTACAATGAGCAGTTCTTC | CASSYPPEVVSYNEQFF
TRBJ1-5 | - | - | TRBV3-1 | TGTGCCAGCAGCCAAGAATACAGTAAGGGAGTCAGCAATCAGCCCCAGCATTTT | CASSQEYSKGVSNQPQHF
TRBJ1-5 | - | many | TRBV2 | TGTGCCAGCAGTGTTTATGGGGGGAGCAATCAGCCCCAGCATTTT | CASSVYGGSNQPQHF
TRBJ2-1 | TRBD1 | few | TRBV7-8 | TGTGCCAGCAGCCCACGGGACAGGGGATTGACGAATGAGCAGTTCTTC | CASSPRDRGLTNEQFF
TRBJ2-7 | - | few | TRBV6-1 | TGTGCCAGCAGCCCGTATGGGGGAAGCTCCTACGAGCAGTACTTC | CASSPYGGSSYEQYF
TRBJ1-6 | - | few | TRBV2 | TGTGCCAGCATTGGCACCGAACCCTCCTATAATTCACCCCTCCACTTT | CASIGTEPSYNSPLHF
TRBJ2-3 | - | few | TRBV5-1 | TGCGCCAGCCGGCCGCCGACTAGCACAGATACGCAGTATTTT | CASRPPTSTDTQYF
TRBJ1-5 | - | - | TRBV4-2 | TGTGCCAGCAGCCCCGTTGTTGGTTATAGCAATCAGCCCCAGCATTTT | CASSPVVGYSNQPQHF
TRBJ2-5 | - | few | TRBV9 | TGTGCCAGCAGCGTAGCCGGTTCGAGAGGTGAGACCCAGTACTTC | CASSVAGSRGETQYF
TRBJ2-5 | TRBD1 | many | TRBV11-2 | TGTGCCAGCAGCTCACAGGGGATCGATGAGACCCAGTACTTC | CASSSQGIDETQYF
TRBJ1-4 | - | many | TRBV18 | TGTGCCAGCTCACCACTGCTGGGGGCGCAAGAAAAACTGTTTTTT | CASSPLLGAQEKLFF
TRBJ1-2 | - | few | TRBV5-5 | TGTGCCAGCAGCTTGCCCAGGGATGATGGCTACACCTTC | CASSLPRDDGYTF
TRBJ1-6 | TRBD1 | many | TRBV20-1 | TGCAGTGCTACTAGGACAGGGGAAGGGTCACCCCTCCACTTT | CSATRTGEGSPLHF
TRBJ2-1 | - | few | TRBV11-2 | TGTGCCAGCAGCCTCCTCGAGGAATATAGCACCCTGGGAACCAATGAGCAGTTCTTC | CASSLLEEYSTLGTNEQFF
TRBJ2-5 | TRBD2 | - | TRBV5-1 | TGCGCCAGCAGCTCGATGGGACTAGCGGAAGAGACCCAGTACTTC | CASSSMGLAEETQYF
TRBJ1-2 | - | - | TRBV27 | TGTGCCAGCAGGGCAGACGGACAGACATATGGCTACACCTTC | CASRADGQTYGYTF
TRBJ1-1 | - | - | TRBV5-1 | TGCGCCAGCAGCTTGGTAGGGGTGACTGAAGCTTTCTTT | CASSLVGVTEAFF
TRBJ2-7 | - | - | TRBV6-5 | TGTGCCAGCAGTTACTCGTGGGGACTCCCCTACGAGCAGTACTTC | CASSYSWGLPYEQYF
TRBJ2-2 | - | many | TRBV15 | TGTGCCACCAGCAGCGGACACTCGAACACCGGGGAGCTGTTTTTT | CATSSGHSNTGELFF
TRBJ1-1 | TRBD1 | many | TRBV2 | TGTGCCAGCAGGCAGGGGGCGCAGGACACTGAAGCTTTCTTT | CASRQGAQDTEAFF
TRBJ2-3 | - | once | TRBV3-1 | TGTGCCAGCAGTAGGACTACCACCCGCACAGATACGCAGTATTTT | CASSRTTTRTDTQYF
TRBJ2-1 | TRBD1 | few | TRBV7-9 | TGTGCCAGCAGCTTGGGACAGGGTACCTACAATGAGCAGTTCTTC | CASSLGQGTYNEQFF